These 27 T cell receptor beta chains share one sample of origin, sequenced in a study of vaccination and CD4 T cells after COVID-19. No antigen has been assigned to these receptors. Treatment of the sample: roughly 10-day PBMC culture with coronavirus spike peptide pools or control peptides (ViraFEST assay). Cultured CD4+ T cells had their DNA profiled by the Oncomine TCR Beta short-read assay. TCRdb re-called the PCR reads with MiXCR, one entry per CDR3 protein. The sample contains over 3,000 distinct CDR3 sequences, around a sixth of which appear only once. Sequenced input: CD4+ T cells from blood, cultured in vitro. These TCRs come from a human donor who had recovered from COVID-19.

In its sample, this clonotype ranks as medium-sized. This rearrangement joins TRBV24-1 to TRBJ2-5; perhaps TRBD2 as D (6 bases). The V gene's germline CDR1 is KGHDR and CDR2 SFDVKD. The CDR3 has 13 residues. The V end was cut by 12 bases, the J end by 5 bases, with 18 bases between. DNA of the CDR3: TGTGCCCCCCGGTGGAGCGCGGGGGAGACCCAGTACTTC. Protein: CAPRWSAGETQYF.

There are a few counts of this clonotype. Here the CDR3 reads CSASSPGENTEAFF. CDR3 in DNA: TGCAGCGCCTCCTCCCCAGGGGAGAACACTGAAGCTTTCTTT. This sequence joins TRBV29-1 and TRBJ1-1, with D maybe TRBD1 (6 bases). The germline V gene has CDR1 SQVTM and CDR2 ANQGSEA. This CDR3 region has 14 residues. The ends were cut back, 7 bases at V and 1 base at J, with 16 bases in the middle.

This clonotype was observed a few times. CDR3 in amino acids: CASSPTFTGELFF. CDR3 in DNA: TGTGCCAGCAGCCCCACTTTCACCGGGGAGCTGTTTTTT. The chain has TRBV12-3 or TRBV12-4 and TRBJ2-2; D call uncertain. Trimming shortened V by 6 bases and J by 4 bases, and 9 bases separated the two germline ends. The CDR3 consists of 13 residues.

J is TRBJ2-3 and V is TRBV5-1; D gene unclear. V was pared by 1 base and J by 4 bases, with 7 bases between. Germline CDR1 SGHRS, CDR2 YFSETQ. The CDR3 consists of 13 residues. The CDR3 is CASSLRESDTQYF. CDR3 sequence (DNA): TGCGCCAGCAGCTTGAGAGAATCAGATACGCAGTATTTT.

By frequency in the sample, this clonotype is medium-sized. The chain has TRBV6-1 and TRBJ2-7; D is tentatively TRBD1 or TRBD2 (5 bases each). Germline assignment: CDR1 MNHNS and CDR2 SASEGT. The CDR3 is 14 amino acids. Trimming left V 6 bases short and J 6 bases short, with 18 bases between. As DNA, the CDR3 is TGTGCCAGCAGGAAAGCCGGGGACCACGGCGAGCAGTACTTC. It encodes CASRKAGDHGEQYF.

The chain joins TRBV5-1 to TRBJ1-1; 10 nucleotides line up with TRBD1. Germline V CDR1 and CDR2: SGHRS, YFSETQ. V was pared by 6 bases and J by 5 bases, with 7 bases of the junction left unmatched. The CDR3 extends over 14 amino acids. CDR3 region: CASIRTGGDTEAFF. The CDR3 DNA follows: TGCGCCAGCATCCGGACAGGGGGAGATACTGAAGCTTTCTTT. Full variable domain (missing parts from reference TRBV5-1 and TRBJ1-1): KAGVTQTPRYLIKTRGQQVTLSCSPISGHRSVSWYQQTPGQGLQFLFEYFSETQRNKGNFPGRFSGRQFSNSRSEMNVSTLELGDSALYLCASIRTGGDTEAFFGQGTRLTVV.

In this sample, this clonotype turned up a few times. This sequence joins TRBV2 and TRBJ1-5; possible D gene TRBD1, 5 bases. CDR3 size: 17 residues. The ends were cut back, 4 bases at V and 5 bases at J, with 21 bases in the middle. CDR1 and CDR2 from the germline V gene are SNHLY and FYNNEI. For the CDR3, the DNA is TGTGCCAGCAGTGCACTTGGCGGGACGGGAATCTATCAGCCCCAGCATTTT. It encodes CASSALGGTGIYQPQHF.

This clonotype was detected a few times. This chain connects TRBV6-5 to TRBJ2-3, with a possible D match to TRBD2 (6 bases). Germline V gene data show CDR1 as MNHEY and CDR2 as SVGAGI. CDR3 length equals 14 residues. V dropped 4 bases and J dropped 13 bases, with 21 bases sitting between them. The CDR3 loop is CASSWGVAIGEEYF. CDR3 DNA: TGTGCCAGCAGTTGGGGCGTAGCGATTGGGGAGGAGTATTTT.

This clonotype has a handful of counts. This chain joins TRBV5-7 and TRBJ1-2, with TRBD1 as a possible D gene (6 bases). TRBV5-7 is labeled an ORF, and its function is uncertain. The CDR3 loop spans 14 amino acids. Trimming removed 5 bases from V and 3 bases from J, with 14 bases in between. CDR3 residues: CASSHRTDYYGYTF. In DNA form, the CDR3 reads TGTGCCAGCAGTCATCGGACAGACTACTATGGCTACACCTTC.

In this sample, this clonotype turned up a few times. The chain couples TRBV2 to TRBJ1-2; a possible D gene is TRBD1 (6 bases). The V and J ends lost 5 bases and 8 bases respectively, with 18 bases between them. This CDR3 has 14 residues. Germline CDR1 is SNHLY and CDR2 is FYNNEI. CDR3 sequence: CASSPQTGTGGYTF. The CDR3 coding sequence is TGTGCCAGCAGTCCCCAAACAGGGACGGGCGGCTACACCTTC.

V and J are TRBV5-1 and TRBJ2-5, with 9 bases fitting TRBD2. The V gene's germline CDR1 is SGHRS and CDR2 YFSETQ. The CDR3 consists of 16 residues. V was clipped by 5 bases and J by 0 bases; unmatched bases: 8. CDR3 sequence (DNA): TGCGCCAGCAGGGCTAGCGGGGACCCGTACCAAGAGACCCAGTACTTC. It yields the protein CASRASGDPYQETQYF. Combining the CDR3 with reference TRBV5-1 and TRBJ2-5 gives the whole variable domain KAGVTQTPRYLIKTRGQQVTLSCSPISGHRSVSWYQQTPGQGLQFLFEYFSETQRNKGNFPGRFSGRQFSNSRSEMNVSTLELGDSALYLCASRASGDPYQETQYFGPGTRLLVL.

This chain links TRBV7-2 with TRBJ2-7; weak D call: TRBD2 (5 bases). This CDR3 contains 14 residues. V was cut by 5 bases and J by 7 bases, with 18 bases left in between. Germline loops: CDR1 SGHTA, CDR2 FQGNSA. The CDR3 spells CASSPRSGGREQYF. The CDR3 bases are TGTGCCAGCAGCCCCCGGTCAGGCGGGCGGGAGCAGTACTTC.

This clonotype turned up a few times. V usage is TRBV11-2 and J usage is TRBJ2-1; 8 positions agree with TRBD2. There are 17 residues in the CDR3. Germline CDR1 SGHAT, CDR2 FQNNGV. V was pared by 5 bases and J by 8 bases, with 17 bases of the junction left unmatched. The CDR3 loop reads CASSPYASGGLGDEQFF. CDR3 in DNA: TGTGCCAGCAGCCCTTATGCCAGCGGGGGTTTAGGTGATGAGCAGTTCTTC. Drawing the rest from reference TRBV11-2 and TRBJ2-1, the complete variable domain is EAGVAQSPRYKIIEKRQSVAFWCNPISGHATLYWYQQILGQGPKLLIQFQNNGVVDDSQLPKDRFSAERLKGVDSTLKIQPAKLEDSAVYLCASSPYASGGLGDEQFFGPGTRLTVL.

This chain uses TRBV6-1 with TRBJ1-5, with 8 bases aligning to TRBD1. The J segment lost 5 bases and the V segment lost 5 bases, leaving 5 bases of the junction unmatched. The CDR3 runs to 14 residues. The germline CDR1 and CDR2 sequences are MNHNS and SASEGT. CDR3 residues: CASSPGGADQPQHF. CDR3 sequence (DNA): TGTGCCAGCAGTCCAGGGGGCGCGGATCAGCCCCAGCATTTT.

The V and J genes are TRBV4-1 and TRBJ1-1; possible D gene TRBD1, 6 bases. CDR1 is MGHRA and CDR2 is YSYEKL in the germline V gene. This CDR3 has 15 amino acids. V was shortened by 4 bases and J by 6 bases, with 18 bases between the two germline ends. The chain's CDR3 is CASSPGERPGAEAFF. CDR3 in DNA: TGCGCCAGCAGCCCAGGGGAGCGTCCTGGGGCTGAAGCTTTCTTT.

The chain joins TRBV30 to TRBJ1-5; D gene ambiguous. V shed 3 bases and J shed 4 bases, with 10 bases lying between them. Looked up from germline, CDR1 is GTSNPN and CDR2 is SVGIG (reference sequence). The CDR3 contains 13 residues. CDR3: CAWSGAQNQPQHF. The CDR3 region has the DNA TGTGCCTGGAGCGGAGCTCAGAATCAGCCCCAGCATTTT.

This rearrangement joins TRBV5-6 to TRBJ1-6; D remains unclear. This CDR3 spans 14 amino acids. Germline loops: CDR1 SGHDT, CDR2 YYEEEE. Trimming took 0 bases from V and 10 from J, leaving 11 bases between them. This CDR3 reads CASSLAEMGSPLHF. The CDR3 DNA is TGTGCCAGCAGCTTGGCTGAGATGGGATCACCCCTCCACTTT.

As for this clonotype: A much more abundant neighbour one base away suggests this may be a read error. This rearrangement joins TRBV6-1 to TRBJ1-3; D gene unclear. CDR3 size: 14 residues. V was trimmed by 7 bases and J by 7 bases, leaving 17 bases between them. The germline V gene has CDR1 MNHNS and CDR2 SASEGT. The CDR3 coding sequence is TGTGCCAGCACCCCCAGAGGTGGGGTCAACACCATATATTTT. Its translation is CASTPRGGVNTIYF.

The chain is built from TRBV6-1 and TRBJ2-6, with TRBD1 matching over 9 bases. Per the germline V gene, CDR1 is MNHNS and CDR2 is SASEGT. This CDR3 comprises 16 residues. Losses at the gene ends were 5 bases for V and 2 bases for J; bases not matched to a gene: 4. As DNA, the CDR3 is TGTGCCAGCAGTCCACAGGGGGCTACTGGGGCCAACGTCCTGACTTTC. It translates to CASSPQGATGANVLTF.

The chain recombines TRBV10-3 with TRBJ2-3; D remains ambiguous. V was trimmed by 5 bases and J by 4 bases, leaving 4 bases between them. The CDR3 sequence is 11 residues long. Germline V CDR1 and CDR2: ENHRY, SYGVKD. The CDR3 coding sequence is TGTGCCATCAGTATAGCAGATACGCAGTATTTT. Translation gives CAISIADTQYF.

The rearrangement uses TRBV2 and TRBJ2-3; D call uncertain. Germline V gene lookup returns CDR1 SNHLY and CDR2 FYNNEI. This CDR3 has 12 amino acids. Trimming pared 9 bases from V and 9 bases from J, leaving 16 bases between. In DNA form, the CDR3 reads TGTGCCAGTGGAGACTTGCCTCGGACGCAGTATTTT. This encodes CASGDLPRTQYF.

This clonotype occurred a few times. V is TRBV5-4 and J is TRBJ2-5; 8 positions agree with TRBD2. Trimming took 0 bases from V and 4 from J; bases not matched to a gene: 5. Germline V gene sequence: CDR1 SGHNT, CDR2 YYREEE (reference sequence). CDR3 length: 15 amino acids. This chain's CDR3 is CASSLAGGFGETQYF. The CDR3 DNA sequence: TGTGCCAGCAGCTTGGCGGGGGGGTTCGGAGAGACCCAGTACTTC. Together with reference TRBV5-4 and TRBJ2-5, the CDR3 gives the full variable domain: ETGVTQSPTHLIKTRGQQVTLRCSSQSGHNTVSWYQQALGQGPQFIFQYYREEENGRGNFPPRFSGLQFPNYSSELNVNALELDDSALYLCASSLAGGFGETQYFGPGTRLLVL.

The chain employs TRBV28 and TRBJ2-7, with D unresolved. This CDR3 is built from 13 residues. The germline V and J ends were trimmed by 2 bases and 6 bases, with 11 bases remaining between them. In germline, CDR1 is MDHEN, CDR2 SYDVKM. The CDR3 nucleotides are TGTGCCAGCAGTTTACTGGTCCCTCCCGAGCAGTACTTC. Its translation is CASSLLVPPEQYF.

Comments on this clonotype: The CDR3 does not end in the conserved phenylalanine or tryptophan, so this is likely a read error. No DNA is shown, since the ends of the CDR3 on it are uncertain; the CDR3 is the one TCRdb lists. The chain has TRBV21-1 and TRBJ2-7; the table's D gene call, TRBD1, was not cross checked with the DNA. TRBV21-1 is recorded as a pseudogene. The CDR3 is 12 amino acids long, termini counted. Here the CDR3 reads CASRPTGNEQYS.

This clonotype has a handful of counts. The chain carries TRBV29-1 and TRBJ1-2; tentative D call: TRBD1 (6 bases). There are 16 residues in the CDR3. Germline V gene sequence: CDR1 SQVTM, CDR2 ANQGSEA. V lost 0 bases, J lost 4 bases, and 18 bases lay in between. The CDR3 loop reads CSVEEPPGAAGYGYTF. CDR3 in DNA: TGCAGCGTTGAAGAGCCACCAGGGGCTGCTGGCTATGGCTACACCTTC. Supplemented by reference TRBV29-1 and TRBJ1-2, the full variable domain reads SAVISQKPSRDICQRGTSLTIQCQVDSQVTMMFWYRQQPGQSLTLIATANQGSEATYESGFVIDKFPISRPNLTFSTLTVSNMSPEDSSIYLCSVEEPPGAAGYGYTFGSGTRLTVV.

Worth noting for this clonotype: This CDR3 is missing its conserved last phenylalanine or tryptophan, likely due to a read error. The rearrangement uses TRBV30 and TRBJ2-5, with D perhaps TRBD1 (8 bases). The germline V and J ends were trimmed by 0 bases and 1 base, with 18 bases remaining between them. There are 17 residues in the CDR3. In germline, CDR1 is GTSNPN, CDR2 SVGIG (reference sequence). The CDR3 DNA reads TGTGCCTGGAGTGTACACCCACAGGGGGGGTTCCAAGAGACCCAGTACTCC. Amino acids: CAWSVHPQGGFQETQYS.

V is TRBV19 and J is TRBJ1-1, with a possible D match to TRBD1 (6 bases). Germline V gives CDR1 LNHDA, CDR2 SQIVND (reference sequence). This CDR3 has 16 amino acids. The V gene lost 2 bases and the J gene lost 0 bases, with 13 bases spanning the gap. DNA of the CDR3: TGTGCCAGTAGTATAAGGGGGTCGATTATGAACACTGAAGCTTTCTTT. Its protein is CASSIRGSIMNTEAFF.